The 9 T cell receptor beta chains listed next were all sequenced from one sample in a study of T cells in Graves' hyperthyroidism and ophthalmopathy. Amplified TCR beta CDR3 regions derived from RNA transcripts. The primer set for the first-round RT-PCR of the TCR CDR3 was HTBI. TCRdb re-called the multiplex PCR reads with MiXCR, one entry per CDR3 protein. Of over 700,000 distinct CDR3 sequences in the sample, roughly a sixth were seen once. The sample was blood. Receptor source: a woman between 45 and 65 years old with Graves' hyperthyroidism that later progressed to Graves' ophthalmopathy.

This clonotype was seen ten or more times. J is TRBJ2-1 and V is TRBV10-3; the match to TRBD2 covers 13 bases. With V trimmed by 3 bases and J by 3 bases, 5 bases remained unmatched. CDR1 and CDR2 from the germline V gene are ENHRY and SYGVKD. This CDR3 has 17 amino acids. In DNA form, the CDR3 reads TGTGCCATCAGTGAACTAGCGGGGGGGACTCTCTACAATGAGCAGTTCTTC. Residues: CAISELAGGTLYNEQFF.

For this clonotype: The junction and the germline gene differ at one end; a read error may be behind it. The chain links TRBV7-9 to TRBJ2-5; TRBD1 agrees at 7 bases. Germline V gene sequence: CDR1 SEHNR, CDR2 FQNEAQ (reference sequence). The CDR3 contains 13 residues. The CDR3 reads CASSRGGGETLYF. DNA for the CDR3: TGTGCCAGCAGTAGAGGGGGCGGAGAGACCCTGTACTTC. Based on the CDR3 plus reference TRBV7-9 and TRBJ2-5, the full variable domain is DTGVSQNPRHKITKRGQNVTFRCDPISEHNRLYWYRQTLGQGPEFLTYFQNEAQLEKSRLLSDRFSAERPKGSFSTLEIQRTEQGDSAMYLCASSRGGGETLYFGPGTRLLVL.

The genes are TRBV4-2 and TRBJ2-5; 14 nucleotides align to TRBD2. This CDR3 has 18 amino acids. The V and J ends lost 4 bases and 5 bases, in that order; junction bases with no gene match: 12. Germline CDR1 and CDR2: LGHNA and YNFKEQ. CDR3 sequence (DNA): TGTGCCAGCAGCCCGACTAGCGGGGGGGCCGGTGTCCTTGAGACCCAGTACTTC. Its protein is CASSPTSGGAGVLETQYF.

The chain recombines TRBV18 with TRBJ2-1, with 7 bases matching TRBD1. This CDR3 has 17 residues. Germline values: CDR1 KGHSH, CDR2 LQKENI. V was pared by 3 bases and J by 4 bases, with 12 bases of the junction left unmatched. CDR3 loop: CASSPQEQGINYNEQFF. CDR3 DNA sequence: TGTGCCAGCTCACCTCAGGAACAGGGGATAAATTACAATGAGCAGTTCTTC. Drawing the rest from reference TRBV18 and TRBJ2-1, the complete variable domain is NAGVMQNPRHLVRRRGQEARLRCSPMKGHSHVYWYRQLPEEGLKFMVYLQKENIIDESGMPKERFSAEFPKEGPSILRIQQVVRGDSAAYFCASSPQEQGINYNEQFFGPGTRLTVL.

This clonotype occurred a few times. This chain connects TRBV9 to TRBJ2-2, with D possibly TRBD2 on 5 matching bases. The CDR3 is made up of 14 amino acids. The germline CDR1 and CDR2 sequences are SGDLS and YYNGEE. V gave up 0 bases and J gave up 6 bases, with 9 bases separating them. The CDR3 region is CASSVESGAGELFF. CDR3 DNA: TGTGCCAGCAGCGTAGAATCCGGGGCCGGGGAGCTGTTTTTT.

The rearrangement links TRBV6-2 or TRBV6-3 to TRBJ2-7; D is perhaps TRBD1 or TRBD2 (6 bases each). Trimming removed 2 bases from V and 3 bases from J, with 20 bases in between. From germline, CDR1 is MNHEY and CDR2 SVGEGT. This CDR3 has 17 residues. The CDR3: CASSYPRPRGDFYEQYF. DNA for the CDR3: TGTGCCAGCAGTTACCCTAGGCCGAGGGGGGACTTCTACGAGCAGTACTTC.

This clonotype has more than one count but fewer than ten. J is TRBJ2-7 and V is TRBV10-1, with D hard to call. V dropped 0 bases and J dropped 3 bases, with 6 bases sitting between them. Looked up from germline, CDR1 is WNHNN and CDR2 is SYGVQD (reference sequence). CDR3 size: 13 residues. CDR3 loop: CASSESESYEQYF. CDR3 bases: TGCGCCAGCAGTGAGTCGGAGAGCTACGAGCAGTACTTC.

This clonotype was detected a few times. The chain employs TRBV6-1 and TRBJ1-1, with D maybe TRBD1 (6 bases). The germline V gene encodes CDR1 MNHNS and CDR2 SASEGT. Between the trimmed V and J ends, which lost 8 bases and 0 bases, there was a span of 16 bases. The CDR3 runs to 15 residues. CDR3 nucleotide sequence: TGTGCCAGCTCATCGTACACAGGGATGAACACTGAAGCTTTCTTT. Translated: CASSSYTGMNTEAFF.

The CDR3 reads CASSPPGQREAFF. The CDR3 DNA follows: TGTGCCAGCAGCCCACCGGGACAGAGGGAAGCTTTCTTT. This chain links TRBV5-8 with TRBJ1-1; TRBD1 agrees at 7 bases. The germline gives CDR1 SGHTS, CDR2 YDEGEE. The CDR3 is made up of 13 amino acids. V lost 4 bases and J lost 8; bases outside the gene matches: 8.